This is a list of T cell receptor beta chains from one sample in a study of blood T cell repertoires in COVID-19. TCRdb keeps only in-frame clones here, not all; method: immunoSEQ multiplex PCR. The sample holds around 60,000 clones, 88% seen once. Specimen: peripheral blood. These receptors all stem from a human donor in a cohort sampled during active COVID-19. The CDR3 runs from the conserved cysteine through the conserved F or W. The D gene is left open where the match is weak. Size is stated for part of the rows, as once, few or many counts, or as a class when the clone is expanded.

V	D	size	J	DNA	CDR3
TRBV7-8	NA	NA	TRBJ2-7	TGTGCCAGCAGCCCCCCCGGGTGGTACGAGCAGTACTTC	CASSPPGWYEQYF
TRBV11-2	NA	NA	TRBJ2-7	TGTGCCAGCAGCTTAGATCTCGGACAAGACTACGAGCAGTACTTC	CASSLDLGQDYEQYF
TRBV3-1/TRBV3-2	NA	NA	TRBJ1-1	TGTGCCAGCAGTCCCTACAGCAACACTGAAGCTTTCTTT	CASSPYSNTEAFF
TRBV3-1/TRBV3-2	NA	NA	TRBJ1-2	TGTGCCAGCAGCCAAAAACCCCCGGATGGCTACACCTTC	CASSQKPPDGYTF
TRBV30	TRBD2	NA	TRBJ2-4	TGTGCCTGGAGTAACGGGAGGGGAGGCAACATTCAGTACTTC	CAWSNGRGGNIQYF
TRBV30	NA	once	TRBJ1-2	TGTGCCTGGAGCCGGGTTATTAACTATGGCTACACCTTC	CAWSRVINYGYTF
TRBV4-3	TRBD2	NA	TRBJ2-2	TGCGCCAGCAGCCCGGGGGCGGGGGGGCCCTCCACCGGGGAGCTGTTTTTT	CASSPGAGGPSTGELFF
TRBV19	NA	NA	TRBJ1-6	TGTGCCAGTAGTACAACGAGCTCCTATAATTCACCCCTCCACTTT	CASSTTSSYNSPLHF
TRBV3-1/TRBV3-2	NA	NA	TRBJ1-2	TGTGCCAGCAGCCAAGGGGGGACTTATGGCTACACCTTC	CASSQGGTYGYTF
TRBV20-1	NA	few	TRBJ2-7	TGCAGTGCTAGCGCGTACGAGCAGTACTTC	CSASAYEQYF
TRBV9	NA	NA	TRBJ2-1	TGTGCCAGCAGCGTGTCTAGTGCGTACGATGAGCAGTTCTTC	CASSVSSAYDEQFF
TRBV7-3	NA	NA	TRBJ2-5	TGTGCCAGCAGCTTAACGCGAGAAAACCAAGAGACCCAGTACTTC	CASSLTRENQETQYF
TRBV11-1	NA	NA	TRBJ1-3	TGTGCCAGCAGCCCTCGGGGAGCCTCTGGAAACACCATATATTTT	CASSPRGASGNTIYF
TRBV7-8	NA	once	TRBJ1-5	TGTGCCAGCAGCTATGGACAAGGAAGCAATCAGCCCCAGCATTTT	CASSYGQGSNQPQHF
TRBV5-1	TRBD1	NA	TRBJ1-1	TGCGCCAGCAGCCGGACAGGGACTCCCAACACTGAAGCTTTCTTT	CASSRTGTPNTEAFF
TRBV6-2/TRBV6-3	NA	NA	TRBJ2-7	TGTGCCAGCAGTTTGGACGGGGGCTCCTACGAGCAGTACTTC	CASSLDGGSYEQYF
TRBV9	NA	NA	TRBJ2-5	TGTGCCAGCAGCACAGCCGGGACTCTCATAGAGACCCAGTACTTC	CASSTAGTLIETQYF
TRBV9	TRBD1	NA	TRBJ1-3	TGTGCCAGCAGCGTCAGAGGGGGTGTGGGGACAGGGGAAGGAAACACCATATATTTT	CASSVRGGVGTGEGNTIYF
TRBV7-8	NA	NA	TRBJ2-6	TGTGCCAGCAGCGTCCAGGGGGGCGCTGGGGCCAACGTCCTGACTTTC	CASSVQGGAGANVLTF
TRBV10-3	TRBD1	NA	TRBJ1-5	TGTGCCATCAGTGAGGGCGGACAGGGTGGGAATCAGCCCCAGCATTTT	CAISEGGQGGNQPQHF
TRBV11-2	TRBD2	NA	TRBJ2-2	TGTGCCAATCTCGGACTAGCCCCCGGGGAGCTGTTTTTT	CANLGLAPGELFF
TRBV11-2	TRBD2	few	TRBJ2-7	TGTGCCAGCAGCACCCGGACTAGCGGGCACTACGAGCAGTACTTC	CASSTRTSGHYEQYF
TRBV28	TRBD2	NA	TRBJ2-5	TGTGCCAGCAGTTTTTTAGCGGGGAACTTCCCCCAAGAGACCCAGTACTTC	CASSFLAGNFPQETQYF
TRBV5-4	NA	NA	TRBJ2-3	TGTGCCAGCAGCTTCAGGGGGGTAGATACGCAGTATTTT	CASSFRGVDTQYF
TRBV28	NA	NA	TRBJ2-3	TGTGCCAGCAGTTTATTGCGACTGGGCGGGGGCCTCACAGATACGCAGTATTTT	CASSLLRLGGGLTDTQYF
TRBV6-2/TRBV6-3	TRBD1	NA	TRBJ1-2	TGTGCCAGCAGTTTCCCGGGACAGAGTAACCTATGGGGCTACACCTTC	CASSFPGQSNLWGYTF
TRBV5-4	TRBD1	NA	TRBJ1-6	TGTGCCAGCAGCTCCAAACAGGGGGATAATTCACCCCTCCACTTT	CASSSKQGDNSPLHF
TRBV5-1	TRBD1	NA	TRBJ2-5	TGCGCCAGCAGCTCGAGAGACAGGGGGCTGGAGACCCAGTACTTC	CASSSRDRGLETQYF
TRBV20-1	TRBD2	NA	TRBJ2-5	TGCAGTGCTAGTGTTAGCGGGGGGAGGGAGACCCAGTACTTC	CSASVSGGRETQYF
TRBV9	NA	NA	TRBJ1-4	TGTGCCAGCAGCGTAGGACACTTTAATGAAAAACTGTTTTTT	CASSVGHFNEKLFF
TRBV7-2	NA	NA	TRBJ1-6	TGTGCCAGCAGCCGCGCCCGGTCTGGTTCACCCCTCCACTTT	CASSRARSGSPLHF
TRBV4-3	NA	NA	TRBJ1-1	TGCGCCAGCAGCCATAGCTCCCTGAACACTGAAGCTTTCTTT	CASSHSSLNTEAFF
TRBV28	TRBD1	once	TRBJ1-2	TGTGCCAGCAGACCGACAGGGCAAGAGGGCTACACCTTC	CASRPTGQEGYTF
TRBV24-1	NA	NA	TRBJ1-1	TGTGCCACCAGGGAGGGGACTGAAGCTTTCTTT	CATREGTEAFF
TRBV14	TRBD1	NA	TRBJ2-3	TGTGCCAGCAGCCAAGGTAAAAGAGGGGGCGCAGATACGCAGTATTTT	CASSQGKRGGADTQYF
TRBV9	NA	NA	TRBJ2-5	TGTGCCAGCAGCGTCATAGACAACCCCCAAGAGACCCAGTACTTC	CASSVIDNPQETQYF
TRBV29-1	TRBD1	NA	TRBJ1-4	TGCAGCGTTGGCGAAACAGGGGGCGCGGATGAAAAACTGTTTTTT	CSVGETGGADEKLFF
TRBV19	NA	NA	TRBJ2-2	TGTGCCAGTACAAGACAGAACACCGGGGAGCTGTTTTTT	CASTRQNTGELFF
TRBV18	TRBD1	few	TRBJ1-2	TGTGCCAGCTCACCTTATGGAAACAGGGGCGGCTACACCTTC	CASSPYGNRGGYTF
TRBV11-2	TRBD1	NA	TRBJ2-3	TGTGCCAGCAGCTTAGGGCCCGCAGGGGGCGTCACAGATACGCAGTATTTT	CASSLGPAGGVTDTQYF
TRBV9	TRBD1	NA	TRBJ1-1	TGTGCCAGCACCGAGCGGACAGGCGAGAACACTGAAGCTTTCTTT	CASTERTGENTEAFF